This is a list of T cell receptor beta chains from one sample in a study of blood T cell repertoires in COVID-19. The method was immunoSEQ multiplex PCR; TCRdb's version includes in-frame clones alone and lacks a portion of them. The sample lists 250,000 to 350,000 clones, around 82% seen once, with 0.87% in the top ten. Sequences were obtained from peripheral blood. The receptors shown here come from a human donor with COVID-19, enrolled during active disease. The donor label of this sample is uncertain. CDR3s include the opening cysteine and the closing phenylalanine or tryptophan. The D gene is left open where the match is weak. The size entry is marked missing in some rows and otherwise reads once, few, many or a size class.

v_call,d_call,clone_size,j_call,cdr3_aa,cdr3_nt
TRBV4-3,NA,NA,TRBJ1-2,CASSHASGQPSSGYTF,TGCGCCAGCAGCCACGCGTCAGGGCAGCCCTCGTCCGGCTACACCTTC
TRBV5-1,NA,once,TRBJ1-5,CASSLARDIGNQPQHF,TGCGCCAGCAGCTTGGCCAGGGATATCGGCAATCAGCCCCAGCATTTT
TRBV3-1/TRBV3-2,TRBD2,NA,TRBJ2-3,CASSQGGGGGTDTQYF,TGTGCCAGCAGCCAAGGTGGCGGGGGAGGTACAGATACGCAGTATTTT
TRBV30,TRBD1,NA,TRBJ1-2,CAWSVPGTGHGYTF,TGTGCCTGGAGTGTACCCGGGACAGGGCATGGCTACACCTTC
TRBV5-5,TRBD1,NA,TRBJ2-1,CASSMPGQVQNNEQFF,TGTGCCAGCAGCATGCCGGGACAGGTTCAGAACAATGAGCAGTTCTTC
TRBV6-2/TRBV6-3,NA,NA,TRBJ2-7,CASSTVYNYEQYF,TGTGCCAGCAGTACAGTGTACAACTACGAGCAGTACTTC
TRBV7-2,NA,many,TRBJ2-7,CASSLASERLTF,TGTGCCAGCAGCTTAGCGAGCGAGCGCCTTACCTTC
TRBV27,TRBD2,NA,TRBJ2-1,CASSRLAGVNEQFF,TGTGCCAGCAGTCGGCTAGCGGGAGTTAATGAGCAGTTCTTC
TRBV9,NA,NA,TRBJ2-3,CASSVTGIDTQYF,TGTGCCAGCAGCGTTACAGGGATAGATACGCAGTATTTT
TRBV30,TRBD2,NA,TRBJ2-1,CAWTGTSSVTEQFF,TGTGCCTGGACCGGGACTAGCAGCGTGACCGAGCAGTTCTTC
TRBV4-1,NA,NA,TRBJ2-1,CASSQGPSSYNEQFF,TGCGCCAGCAGCCAAGGACCTAGCTCCTACAATGAGCAGTTCTTC
TRBV27,NA,NA,TRBJ2-3,CASRADRNTDTQYF,TGTGCCAGCAGAGCCGACAGAAACACAGATACGCAGTATTTT
TRBV11-2,TRBD2,NA,TRBJ2-1,CASSLERTSGIEQFF,TGTGCCAGCAGCTTAGAAAGGACTAGCGGGATTGAGCAGTTCTTC
TRBV14,TRBD1,NA,TRBJ2-1,CASSQERGRGIYNEQFF,TGTGCCAGCAGCCAAGAAAGGGGGCGAGGAATCTACAATGAGCAGTTCTTC
TRBV9,NA,NA,TRBJ1-2,CASSVAPQGSGYGYTF,TGTGCCAGCAGCGTAGCCCCCCAGGGGTCGGGCTATGGCTACACCTTC
TRBV5-1,NA,NA,TRBJ2-1,CASSLAGGLTYNEQFF,TGCGCCAGCAGCTTGGCCGGGGGGCTGACTTACAATGAGCAGTTCTTC
TRBV29-1,NA,NA,TRBJ1-2,CSVLEGYTF,TGCAGCGTCCTGGAGGGCTACACCTTC
TRBV30,TRBD1,NA,TRBJ2-5,CAWSVQGGLETQYF,TGTGCCTGGAGTGTACAAGGGGGCCTAGAGACCCAGTACTTC
TRBV7-9,TRBD2,few,TRBJ2-1,CASSFGLAGSWDNEQFF,TGTGCCAGCAGCTTTGGACTAGCGGGAAGTTGGGACAATGAGCAGTTCTTC
TRBV19,TRBD1,NA,TRBJ1-5,CASSSYGTGGDDQPQHF,TGTGCCAGTAGTTCTTACGGGACAGGGGGAGACGATCAGCCCCAGCATTTT
TRBV5-4,TRBD2,NA,TRBJ2-7,CASSDRDYPPYEQYF,TGTGCCAGCAGCGACCGGGACTACCCTCCCTACGAGCAGTACTTC
TRBV12-5,NA,once,TRBJ2-3,CASGLVSFAGQPRTDTQYF,TGTGCTAGTGGTTTGGTAAGCTTTGCGGGACAGCCGCGCACAGATACGCAGTATTTT
TRBV9,NA,NA,TRBJ2-3,CASSSREEPIYTDTQYF,TGTGCCAGCAGCTCCCGAGAAGAGCCAATCTACACAGATACGCAGTATTTT
TRBV28,NA,NA,TRBJ1-1,CASSRGQPLTEAFF,TGTGCCAGCAGCCGTGGACAGCCCCTCACTGAAGCTTTCTTT
TRBV30,TRBD2,NA,TRBJ2-7,CACRTGLVGEQYF,TGTGCCTGCCGTACGGGACTAGTGGGGGAGCAGTACTTC
TRBV6-2/TRBV6-3,NA,NA,TRBJ1-1,CASSLVNTEAFF,TGTGCCAGCAGTTTAGTGAACACTGAAGCTTTCTTT
TRBV11-2,NA,few,TRBJ2-7,CASSLDPGISYEQYF,TGTGCCAGCAGCCTAGACCCAGGTATCTCCTACGAGCAGTACTTC
TRBV7-2,NA,NA,TRBJ2-7,CASSLEGANYEQYF,TGTGCCAGCAGCTTAGAAGGGGCTAACTACGAGCAGTACTTC
TRBV7-2,TRBD2,NA,TRBJ2-7,CASSLGGNQNEQYF,TGTGCCAGCAGTTTGGGGGGGAACCAGAACGAGCAGTACTTC
TRBV20-1,TRBD2,NA,TRBJ2-1,CSASSLADNEQFF,TGCAGTGCTAGTTCGCTAGCGGACAATGAGCAGTTCTTC
TRBV30,NA,NA,TRBJ2-1,CAWTSTRAEQFF,TGTGCCTGGACCTCGACTAGGGCTGAGCAGTTCTTC
TRBV7-6,TRBD1,NA,TRBJ1-4,CASSFIRGPNEKLFF,TGTGCCAGCAGCTTCATCAGGGGGCCTAATGAAAAACTGTTTTTT
TRBV3-1/TRBV3-2,TRBD1,once,TRBJ2-2,CASSLIAGTGGSQDTGELFF,TGTGCCAGCAGCCTCATCGCCGGGACAGGGGGCTCGCAGGACACCGGGGAGCTGTTTTTT
TRBV18,TRBD1,NA,TRBJ1-2,CASSPERTGYGYTF,TGTGCCAGCTCACCAGAGAGGACAGGCTATGGCTACACCTTC
TRBV30,NA,few,TRBJ1-2,CAWFGQRYGYTF,TGTGCCTGGTTTGGACAGAGATATGGCTACACCTTC